Sequencing of this T cell receptor (beta chain) was carried out in a study of blood T cell repertoires in COVID-19. Turning to the study itself: Samples representing acute and convalescent COVID-19 were sourced from the United States, Italy and Spain.

This CDR3 has 13 residues. V was pared by 7 bases and J by 3 bases, with 3 bases of the junction left unmatched. Germline values: CDR1 MNHEY, CDR2 SVGAGI. Authors' processing steps: Using reference gene primer amplification, nucleated cell counts were estimated. Clones were read by immunoSEQ multiplex PCR, and TCRdb kept only the in-frame ones, dropping some. The V and J calls and clone size are taken from that table; D and trimming were inferred from the DNA. Of some 190,000 clones in the sample, nearly 90% were seen once. This clone was recorded once. The sequence derives from a woman aged 40 to 49 who had recovered from COVID-19. The chain combines TRBV6-5 with TRBJ2-7; 10 bases are shared with TRBD1. The sample comprised peripheral blood. CDR3 DNA sequence: TGTGCCAGCAAAAGGGACAGGGGCTACGAGCAGTACTTC. Translation: CASKRDRGYEQYF.